This T cell receptor (beta chain) was identified in a study of technical replicates of blood from several donors. Germline-derived CDR1 and CDR2 are SNHLY and FYNNEI. This CDR3 is 14 amino acids long. V was clipped by 6 bases and J by 5 bases, with 16 bases between them. Sequencing was performed with immunoSEQ multiplex PCR; in TCRdb, only in-frame clones are kept and a portion is missing. The sample yields about 74,000 clones, approximately 95% seen once. Sequencing used T cells isolated from PBMCs. This sequence was found in a human donor in good health. The chain employs TRBV2 and TRBJ1-2; D may be TRBD1 (5 bases). The CDR3 coding sequence is TGTGCCAGCAGGAGCTCAGGGTCTGGATATGGCTACACCTTC. This translates into CASRSSGSGYGYTF. Variable domain in full (rest from reference TRBV2 and TRBJ1-2): EPEVTQTPSHQVTQMGQEVILRCVPISNHLYFYWYRQILGQKVEFLVSFYNNEISEKSEIFDDQFSVERPDGSNFTLKIRSTKLEDSAMYFCASRSSGSGYGYTFGSGTRLTVV.